Described below is a single T cell receptor beta chain sequence and its context. Its antigen is unknown. Libraries were prepared by immunoSEQ multiplex PCR; TCRdb keeps only in-frame clonotypes and omits some of them. In the table there are hundreds of thousands of clones, roughly 90% of which are singletons. Treatment indicated: some 20 received Ad26.COV2.S at low or high dose, single or two shots; about 5 received placebo; per-sample allocation not given. Specimens were obtained on day 63 following the first vaccine or placebo injection. Vaccination employed an Ad26 vector expressing the Wuhan-strain SARS-CoV-2 spike. This record belongs to a study of Ad26.COV2.S vaccination and SARS-CoV-2 variants. Findings and limits, study-wide: Researchers reported similar non-spike TCR breadth in vaccine and placebo recipients. Analyses of TCR breadth and depth may have underestimated total T cell responses. Spike-specific TCR breadth was greater after Ad26.COV2.S than placebo.

The sample in question was peripheral blood, obtained in a trial of Ad26.COV2.S vaccine versus placebo. This clonotype originated in a person aged 18-60 years who received the Ad26.COV2.S COVID-19 vaccine or a placebo.

The CDR3 here is CATSNRVFNEQYF. In DNA, the CDR3 is TGTGCCACCAGCAATAGGGTATTCAACGAGCAGTACTTC. The rearrangement joins TRBV15 to TRBJ2-7, with D hard to call. Looked up from germline, CDR1 is LNHNV and CDR2 is YYDKDF (reference sequence). This CDR3 has 13 residues. Trimming took off 4 bases at V and 5 bases at J, with 12 bases between the two ends.